These 16 T cell receptor beta chains share one sample of origin, sequenced in a study of shared clonotypes between healthy human individuals. Clones were read by immunoSEQ multiplex PCR, and TCRdb kept only the in-frame ones, dropping some. The sample lists approximately 980,000 clones, approximately 80% occurring once. Sequencing was performed on memory CD4+ T cells sorted from blood. Subset given: CD45RA-negative fraction. The receptors were gathered from a man aged 18 to 30 in good health.

This clone has a count of ten or more. CDR3 DNA sequence: TGTGCCAGCAGTTCCCCCGCGGAGGGAAATGGCTACACCTTC. It yields the protein CASSSPAEGNGYTF. V gene TRBV6-5 combines with J gene TRBJ1-2; D unclear. CDR1 is MNHEY and CDR2 is SVGAGI in the germline V gene. CDR3 length equals 14 residues. Trimming cost V 4 bases and J 6 bases, with 15 bases left between them.

The J gene is TRBJ2-5, the V gene TRBV28; D perhaps matches TRBD1 (6 bases). Germline CDR1 MDHEN, CDR2 SYDVKM. CDR3 length: 14 amino acids. V was trimmed by 4 bases and J by 2 bases, leaving 11 bases between them. CDR3 nucleotides: TGTGCCAGCAGTTCGGTTGACAGGCAAGAGACCCAGTACTTC. Residues: CASSSVDRQETQYF.

For this clone: One junction end does not reproduce the germline sequence, and a read error may be involved. This chain links TRBV5-3 with TRBJ1-1; a possible D gene is TRBD1 (5 bases). TRBV5-3 is filed as an ORF, its function uncertain. CDR3 length equals 15 residues. The CDR3 is CASSLVTDGNTEAFF. The DNA for the CDR3 is TGTGCCAGCAGCTTGGTGACAGACGGGAACACTGAAGCTTTCTTT.

The chain employs TRBV9 and TRBJ2-7, with TRBD1 identical over 7 bases. The ends lost 4 bases at V and 6 bases at J; junction bases unmatched: 7. CDR3 size: 13 residues. Germline CDR1 and CDR2: SGDLS and YYNGEE. This chain's CDR3 is CASSPMTGSEQYF. In DNA, the CDR3 is TGTGCCAGCAGCCCCATGACAGGGTCCGAGCAGTACTTC. Supplemented by reference TRBV9 and TRBJ2-7, the full variable domain reads DSGVTQTPKHLITATGQRVTLRCSPRSGDLSVYWYQQSLDQGLQFLIQYYNGEERAKGNILERFSAQQFPDLHSELNLSSLELGDSALYFCASSPMTGSEQYFGPGTRLTVT.

This rearrangement joins TRBV30 to TRBJ2-3, with 9 bases lining up with TRBD2. This CDR3 spans 17 amino acids. CDR1 and CDR2 from the germline V gene are GTSNPN and SVGIG (reference sequence). V dropped 0 bases and J dropped 4; count of bases not matched to a gene: 11. The CDR3 nucleotides read TGTGCCTGGAGTGTACACTCAGGCGGGAGGGGGGCAGATACGCAGTATTTT. Its protein is CAWSVHSGGRGADTQYF.

The chain joins TRBV2 to TRBJ1-2, with D unresolved. Trimming pared 5 bases from V and 4 bases from J, leaving 17 bases between. There are 15 residues in the CDR3. Germline values: CDR1 SNHLY, CDR2 FYNNEI. The CDR3 reads CASSLKTSEGYGYTF. In DNA form, the CDR3 reads TGTGCCAGCAGTCTCAAAACCAGTGAAGGCTATGGCTACACCTTC.

The chain joins TRBV5-1 to TRBJ2-7, with D possibly TRBD1 on 5 matching bases. This CDR3 contains 16 residues. V lost 4 bases and J lost 5, with 22 bases in between. The germline V gene encodes CDR1 SGHRS and CDR2 YFSETQ. The CDR3 DNA reads as TGCGCCAGCAGCCGCGTGGGGCAGATGAGTCGGGACGAGCAGTACTTC. Residues: CASSRVGQMSRDEQYF.

The genes are TRBV30 and TRBJ2-3; possibly TRBD1 for D (6 bases). CDR1 GTSNPN and CDR2 SVGIG come from the germline V gene (reference sequence). Trimming left V 5 bases short and J 5 bases short, with 14 bases between. The CDR3 loop spans 13 amino acids. CDR3 coding DNA: TGTGCCTGGGTGGGGGCGAATGAAGATACGCAGTATTTT. Its protein is CAWVGANEDTQYF.

The V and J genes are TRBV4-1 and TRBJ2-3; TRBD1 matches 9 bases. CDR1 MGHRA and CDR2 YSYEKL come from the germline V gene. CDR3 length: 15 residues. The J segment lost 6 bases and the V segment lost 0 bases, leaving 4 bases of the junction unmatched. The CDR3 coding sequence is TGCGCCAGCAGCCAAGAGGGGGACAGGGCCGATACGCAGTATTTT. It translates to CASSQEGDRADTQYF.

The J gene is TRBJ1-1, the V gene TRBV5-1; 7 bases fit TRBD1. This CDR3 spans 15 amino acids. Germline CDR1 reads SGHRS; CDR2 reads YFSETQ. V was pared by 4 bases and J by 1 base, with 7 bases of the junction left unmatched. CDR3 region: CASSQQGRTNTEAFF. In DNA form, the CDR3 reads TGCGCCAGCAGCCAACAGGGGAGGACGAACACTGAAGCTTTCTTT.

The sample holds a few counts of this clone. The J gene is TRBJ1-4, the V gene TRBV27, with 7 nucleotides matching TRBD1. This CDR3 has 16 residues. With 6 bases clipped from V and 0 bases from J, the junction kept 7 bases outside the gene matches. Germline CDR1 MNHEY, CDR2 SMNVEV (reference sequence). CDR3 amino acids: CASRRNRGATNEKLFF. CDR3 nucleotide sequence: TGTGCCAGCAGACGGAACAGGGGTGCAACTAATGAAAAACTGTTTTTT.

This clone appeared a few times. The chain recombines TRBV19 with TRBJ2-3, with unresolved D. V was clipped by 3 bases and J by 2 bases, with 18 bases between them. This CDR3 has 17 amino acids. The germline V gene encodes CDR1 LNHDA and CDR2 SQIVND (reference sequence). The CDR3 loop reads CASSISYDSNPTDTQYF. In DNA form, the CDR3 reads TGTGCCAGTAGTATTAGTTATGATTCCAACCCCACAGATACGCAGTATTTT.

The rearrangement uses TRBV2 and TRBJ2-3, with D possibly being TRBD1 (5 bases). Trimming took off 1 base at V and 2 bases at J, with 22 bases between the two ends. The CDR3 is made up of 19 amino acids. CDR1 and CDR2 from the germline V gene are SNHLY and FYNNEI. The CDR3 DNA is TGTGCCAGCAGTGAAGGTTTATGGCCCTGGCAGGGATTCACAGATACGCAGTATTTT. Amino acid sequence: CASSEGLWPWQGFTDTQYF.

The rearrangement joins TRBV28 to TRBJ1-5; no firm D call. This CDR3 region has 13 residues. From germline, CDR1 is MDHEN and CDR2 SYDVKM. V was shortened by 6 bases and J by 7 bases, with 13 bases between the two germline ends. The CDR3 nucleotides read TGTGCCAGCAGACCACCGCGGGGACAGCCCCAGCATTTT. Protein product: CASRPPRGQPQHF.

The chain couples TRBV18 to TRBJ2-2; D not certain. CDR3 length: 15 residues. Germline V gene data show CDR1 as KGHSH and CDR2 as LQKENI. The V end lost 0 bases, the J end lost 7 bases, and 12 bases lay between the germline ends. The CDR3 DNA follows: TGTGCCAGCTCACCACCCCGGCAGGTCATCGGGGAGCTGTTTTTT. Residues: CASSPPRQVIGELFF.

This CDR3 is CASTPRQGSTGELFF. The CDR3 bases are TGTGCCAGCACGCCCAGACAGGGCTCCACCGGGGAGCTGTTTTTT. The chain joins TRBV7-2 to TRBJ2-2; TRBD1 matches 7 bases. Germline CDR1 is SGHTA and CDR2 is FQGNSA. The CDR3 sequence is 15 residues long. V lost 7 bases to trimming and J lost 4 bases; unmatched junction nucleotides: 9. The full variable domain, its missing parts supplied by reference TRBV7-2 and TRBJ2-2, is GAGVSQSPSNKVTEKGKDVELRCDPISGHTALYWYRQSLGQGLEFLIYFQGNSAPDKSGLPSDRFSAERTGGSVSTLTIQRTQQEDSAVYLCASTPRQGSTGELFFGEGSRLTVL.